The 19 T cell receptor beta chains listed next were all sequenced from one sample in a study of Graves' ophthalmopathy and Graves' hyperthyroidism. RNA transcripts yielded amplified TCR beta CDR3 regions. HTBI primers were employed in first-round RT-PCR, then a second-round multiplex PCR followed. TCRdb processed the multiplex PCR reads anew with MiXCR; each CDR3 protein has one entry. The sample lists 200,000 to 250,000 distinct CDR3 sequences, under 25% occurring once. Sequencing was carried out using peripheral blood. The origin of the receptors is a woman aged 45 to 65 with Graves' ophthalmopathy.

J is TRBJ1-6 and V is TRBV6-5, with D tentatively TRBD1 (5 bases). Between the trimmed V and J ends, which lost 2 bases and 7 bases, there was a span of 9 bases. The CDR3 consists of 14 residues. Germline V CDR1 and CDR2: MNHEY, SVGAGI. The CDR3 here is CASSYTGQNSPLHF. The CDR3 DNA reads as TGTGCCAGCAGTTACACAGGCCAGAATTCACCCCTCCACTTT.

This clonotype has a single count. This chain uses TRBV12-3 or TRBV12-4 with TRBJ1-1; D is uncertain. The CDR3 is 12 residues long. With 6 bases removed from V and 4 bases from J, the gap between germline ends came to 9 bases. The chain's CDR3 is CASRTVGTEAFF. CDR3 bases: TGTGCCAGCAGGACGGTGGGCACTGAAGCTTTCTTT.

This clonotype was seen many times. In DNA form, the CDR3 reads TGTGCCAGCAGCAGGACAGGGGGCACTGAAGCTTTCTTT. This sequence encodes CASSRTGGTEAFF. The gene calls are TRBV6-1 and TRBJ1-1; TRBD1 agrees at 10 bases. The CDR3 is 13 amino acids. Germline V CDR1 and CDR2: MNHNS, SASEGT. The V and J ends lost 6 bases and 4 bases, in that order; junction bases with no gene match: 2.

This clonotype was seen at least ten times. This chain uses TRBV28 with TRBJ2-7; 9 positions match TRBD2. The germline V gene has CDR1 MDHEN and CDR2 SYDVKM. The CDR3 sequence is 14 residues long. V shed 6 bases, J shed 2 bases, and the junction held 5 bases outside the gene matches. The chain's CDR3 is CASSQTSGPYEQYF. CDR3 in DNA: TGTGCCAGCAGCCAAACTAGCGGGCCCTACGAGCAGTACTTC.

This clonotype was observed a few times. CDR3 region: CASSLAHRLGLNTEAFF. Here the CDR3 DNA reads TGTGCCAGCAGCTTAGCGCACAGGTTGGGCTTGAACACTGAAGCTTTCTTT. This chain joins TRBV7-8 and TRBJ1-1, with D perhaps matching TRBD1 (5 bases). The CDR3 consists of 17 residues. Germline-derived CDR1 and CDR2 are SGHVS and FQNEAQ. Between the trimmed V and J ends, which lost 0 bases and 0 bases, there was a span of 14 bases.

This clonotype was recorded at least ten times. The CDR3 sequence is CAIMTDGEPLHF. CDR3 nucleotides: TGTGCCATCATGACGGACGGCGAACCCCTCCACTTT. The V and J genes are TRBV10-3 and TRBJ1-6; D call uncertain. CDR3 length equals 12 residues. CDR1 and CDR2 (germline): ENHRY, SYGVKD. With 7 bases removed from V and 12 bases from J, the gap between germline ends came to 13 bases.

This clonotype appeared many times. The chain combines TRBV3-1 with TRBJ2-7, with TRBD1 identical over 7 bases. Germline V gene lookup returns CDR1 LGHDT and CDR2 YNNKEL (reference sequence). The CDR3 runs to 14 residues. The V segment lost 1 base and the J segment 7 bases; nucleotides outside the gene matches: 7. The CDR3 reads CASSQGRTRGEQYF. CDR3 DNA sequence: TGTGCCAGCAGCCAAGGAAGGACCAGGGGGGAGCAGTACTTC.

The sample holds many counts of this clonotype. V gene TRBV2 combines with J gene TRBJ2-7; D remains ambiguous. This CDR3 region has 14 residues. The V and J ends lost 2 bases and 7 bases respectively, with 15 bases between them. Germline CDR1 SNHLY, CDR2 FYNNEI. CDR3 sequence reads: CASSENQWAGEQYF. The CDR3 DNA follows: TGTGCCAGCAGTGAAAATCAATGGGCAGGAGAGCAGTACTTC.

In its sample, this clonotype was seen many times. The J gene is TRBJ2-7, the V gene TRBV20-1; 7 bases align to TRBD2. From germline, CDR1 is DFQATT and CDR2 SNEGSKA (reference sequence). V trimming: 1 base; J trimming: 4 bases; junction bases outside the gene matches: 7. The CDR3 totals 14 residues. CDR3 protein: CSARAPSGNYEQYF. The CDR3 DNA sequence: TGCAGTGCTAGAGCACCCAGCGGGAATTACGAGCAGTACTTC.

The chain is built from TRBV20-1 and TRBJ2-7; 10 bases are a match to TRBD2. Germline V gene lookup returns CDR1 DFQATT and CDR2 SNEGSKA (reference sequence). The V segment lost 0 bases and the J segment 3 bases; nucleotides outside the gene matches: 5. CDR3 length: 15 residues. CDR3 in DNA: TGCAGTGCTAGAGACTTAGCGGGAGGCCGCTACGAGCAGTACTTC. Translating it yields CSARDLAGGRYEQYF.

This clonotype was counted ten times or more. The genes are TRBV12-3 or TRBV12-4 and TRBJ2-1; 14 positions match TRBD2. V trimming: 6 bases; J trimming: 5 bases; junction bases outside the gene matches: 3. The CDR3 is made up of 15 amino acids. CDR3 DNA: TGTGCCAGCAGGGGACTAGCGGGAGTAAACAATGAGCAGTTCTTC. It yields the protein CASRGLAGVNNEQFF.

This clonotype was recorded many times. The chain is built from TRBV13 and TRBJ1-1, with D possibly matching TRBD1 (5 bases). This CDR3 spans 12 amino acids. In germline, CDR1 is PRHDT, CDR2 FYEKMQ (reference sequence). Trimming shortened V by 6 bases and J by 5 bases, and 10 bases separated the two germline ends. CDR3 loop: CASRGPTTEAFF. CDR3 bases: TGTGCCAGCAGGGGACCTACGACTGAAGCTTTCTTT.

Comment on this clonotype: This may come from a read error, since a much larger clone is one base off. This CDR3 is missing its conserved last phenylalanine or tryptophan, likely due to a read error. The chain has TRBV7-8 and TRBJ1-5; D call uncertain. The CDR3 spans 13 residues. The germline gives CDR1 SGHVS, CDR2 FQNEAQ. The V and J ends lost 5 bases and 9 bases respectively, with 14 bases between them. The CDR3 protein is CASSPTDDMPQHV. CDR3 nucleotides: TGTGCCAGCAGCCCTACCGACGATATGCCCCAGCATGTT.

This clonotype was recorded a few times. Given a much more abundant clone one base away, this may be a read error. The gene calls are TRBV28 and TRBJ2-7; possibly TRBD1 or TRBD2 for D (5 bases each). This CDR3 region has 11 residues. Germline V gene sequence: CDR1 MDHEN, CDR2 SYDVKM. This CDR3 reads CARSSYRDRRF. The CDR3 DNA reads as TGTGCCCGCAGTTCGTACCGGGACCGCCGCTTC.

This clonotype has a count of ten or more. The chain employs TRBV7-9 and TRBJ2-5; tentative D call: TRBD1 (6 bases). In germline, CDR1 is SEHNR, CDR2 FQNEAQ (reference sequence). The CDR3 consists of 11 residues. The CDR3 sequence is CNSGGGETQYF. CDR3 coding DNA: TGTAATTCTGGGGGCGGCGAGACCCAGTACTTC.

This clonotype has ten or more counts. The chain joins TRBV11-2 to TRBJ2-2; the D gene could be TRBD1 or TRBD2 (5 bases each). Trimming cost V 5 bases and J 6 bases, with 28 bases left between them. This CDR3 comprises 19 residues. The germline V gene encodes CDR1 SGHAT and CDR2 FQNNGV. In nucleotides, the CDR3 is TGTGCCAGCAGCGTAGGGACGTATTGGGGCAGCTCCAAGTCCGGGGAGCTGTTTTTT. Its translation is CASSVGTYWGSSKSGELFF.

This clonotype was observed many times. V gene TRBV6-4 combines with J gene TRBJ1-1; 7 bases fit TRBD1. V gave up 7 bases and J gave up 0 bases; unmatched junction bases: 14. There are 17 residues in the CDR3. Per the germline V gene, CDR1 is MRHNA and CDR2 is SNTAGT. CDR3 nucleotide sequence: TGTGCCAGCACCCAAGCCCCAGGGGGTGATATGAACACTGAAGCTTTCTTT. Its translation is CASTQAPGGDMNTEAFF.

The chain joins TRBV24-1 to TRBJ2-1; D might be TRBD2 (5 bases). Trimming took off 1 base at V and 5 bases at J, with 11 bases between the two ends. Per germline, CDR1 KGHDR and CDR2 SFDVKD. The CDR3 is 15 residues long. The CDR3 DNA reads TGTGCCACCAGTGATTTTCAGGACGGGGACAATGAGCAGTTCTTC. Encoded protein: CATSDFQDGDNEQFF.

This clonotype was found many times. The chain combines TRBV25-1 with TRBJ1-1; 10 bases agree with TRBD1. Per germline, CDR1 MGHDK and CDR2 SYGVNS. The CDR3 consists of 15 residues. J gave up 5 bases and V 7 bases, and 10 bases lay outside the gene matches. CDR3 amino acids: CASTDRGQADTEAFF. In DNA, the CDR3 is TGTGCCAGCACTGACAGGGGGCAGGCGGATACTGAAGCTTTCTTT.